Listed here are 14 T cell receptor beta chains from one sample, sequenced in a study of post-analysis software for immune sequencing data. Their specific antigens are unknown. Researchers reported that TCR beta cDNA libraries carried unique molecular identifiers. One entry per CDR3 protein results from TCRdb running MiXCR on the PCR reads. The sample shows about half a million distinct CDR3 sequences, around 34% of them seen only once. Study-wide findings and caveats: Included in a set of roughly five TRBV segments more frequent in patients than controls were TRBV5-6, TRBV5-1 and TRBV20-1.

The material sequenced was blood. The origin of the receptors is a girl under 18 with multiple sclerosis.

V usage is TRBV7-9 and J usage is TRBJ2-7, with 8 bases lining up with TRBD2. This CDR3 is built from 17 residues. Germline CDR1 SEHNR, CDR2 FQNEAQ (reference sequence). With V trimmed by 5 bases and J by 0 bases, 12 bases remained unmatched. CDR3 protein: CASSPRGAWDSSYEQYF. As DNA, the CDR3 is TGTGCCAGCAGCCCGCGGGGGGCTTGGGATAGCTCCTACGAGCAGTACTTC.

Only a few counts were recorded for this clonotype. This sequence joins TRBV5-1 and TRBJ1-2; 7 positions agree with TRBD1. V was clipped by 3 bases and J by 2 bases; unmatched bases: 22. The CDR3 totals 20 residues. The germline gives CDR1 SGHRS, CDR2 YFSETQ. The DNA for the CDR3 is TGCGCCAGCAGCTCCGAAGTACAAAACAGGGGCCGAGGACCGAACTATGGCTACACCTTC. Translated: CASSSEVQNRGRGPNYGYTF.

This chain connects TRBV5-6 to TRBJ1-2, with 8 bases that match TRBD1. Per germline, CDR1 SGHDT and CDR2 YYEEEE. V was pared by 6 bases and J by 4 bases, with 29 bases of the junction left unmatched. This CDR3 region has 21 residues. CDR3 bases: TGTGCCAGCACCAAACGGGGGACAGGATCATTCGGTCCAGCACCGGGCTATGGCTACACCTTC. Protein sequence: CASTKRGTGSFGPAPGYGYTF.

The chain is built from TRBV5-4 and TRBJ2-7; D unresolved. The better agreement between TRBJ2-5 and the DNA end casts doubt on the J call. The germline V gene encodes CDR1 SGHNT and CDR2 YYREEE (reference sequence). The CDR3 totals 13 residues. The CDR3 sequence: CASSQTSAQTQYF. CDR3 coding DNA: TGTGCCAGCAGTCAGACGAGCGCCCAGACCCAGTACTTC.

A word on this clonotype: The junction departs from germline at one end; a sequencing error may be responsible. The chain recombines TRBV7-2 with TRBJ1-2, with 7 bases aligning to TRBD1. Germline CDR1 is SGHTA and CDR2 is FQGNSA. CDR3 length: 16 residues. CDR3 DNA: TGTGCCGGCAGCAGAGGGGGAAGACAGGGCGAGGATGGCTACACCTTC. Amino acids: CAGSRGGRQGEDGYTF.

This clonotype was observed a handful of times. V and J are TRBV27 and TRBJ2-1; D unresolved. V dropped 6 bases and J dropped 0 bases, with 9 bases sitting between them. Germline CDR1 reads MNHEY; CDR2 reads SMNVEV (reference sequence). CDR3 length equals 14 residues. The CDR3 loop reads CASSTESSYNEQFF. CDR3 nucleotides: TGTGCCAGCAGCACAGAGAGCTCCTACAATGAGCAGTTCTTC.

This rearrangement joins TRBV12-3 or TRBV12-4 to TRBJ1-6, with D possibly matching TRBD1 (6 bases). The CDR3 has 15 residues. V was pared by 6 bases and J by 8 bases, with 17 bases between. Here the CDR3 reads CASRFRGSPDSPLHF. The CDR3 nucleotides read TGTGCCAGCAGGTTTAGGGGGAGCCCTGATTCACCCCTCCACTTT.

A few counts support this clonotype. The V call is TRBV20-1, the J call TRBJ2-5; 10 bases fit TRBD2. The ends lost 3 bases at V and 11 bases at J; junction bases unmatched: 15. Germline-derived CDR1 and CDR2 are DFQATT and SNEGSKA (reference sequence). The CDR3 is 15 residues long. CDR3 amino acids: CSARASGGLLVEQYF. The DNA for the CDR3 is TGCAGTGCTAGGGCTAGCGGGGGCCTACTTGTGGAGCAGTACTTC.

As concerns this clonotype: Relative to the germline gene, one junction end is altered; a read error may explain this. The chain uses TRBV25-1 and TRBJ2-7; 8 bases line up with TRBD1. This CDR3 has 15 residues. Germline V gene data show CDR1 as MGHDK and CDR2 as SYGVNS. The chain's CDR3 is CAGSEAGTGTYEQYF. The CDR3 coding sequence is TGTGCCGGCAGTGAAGCCGGGACAGGTACCTACGAGCAGTACTTC.

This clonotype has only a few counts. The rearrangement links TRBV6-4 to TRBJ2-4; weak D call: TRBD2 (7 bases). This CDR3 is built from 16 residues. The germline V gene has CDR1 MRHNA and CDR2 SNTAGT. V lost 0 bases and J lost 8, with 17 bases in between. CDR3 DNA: TGTGCCAGCAGTGACTCTAAGAGGGGGGGCCGAGACATTCAGTACTTC. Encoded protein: CASSDSKRGGRDIQYF.

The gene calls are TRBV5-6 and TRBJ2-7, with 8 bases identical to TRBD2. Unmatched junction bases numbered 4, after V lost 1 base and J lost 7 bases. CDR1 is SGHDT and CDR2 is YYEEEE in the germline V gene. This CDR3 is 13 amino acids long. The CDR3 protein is CASSLPGGDEQYF. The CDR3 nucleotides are TGTGCCAGCAGCTTGCCGGGGGGGGATGAGCAGTACTTC. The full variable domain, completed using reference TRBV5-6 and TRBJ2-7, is DAGVTQSPTHLIKTRGQQVTLRCSPKSGHDTVSWYQQALGQGPQFIFQYYEEEERQRGNFPDRFSGHQFPNYSSELNVNALLLGDSALYLCASSLPGGDEQYFGPGTRLTVT.

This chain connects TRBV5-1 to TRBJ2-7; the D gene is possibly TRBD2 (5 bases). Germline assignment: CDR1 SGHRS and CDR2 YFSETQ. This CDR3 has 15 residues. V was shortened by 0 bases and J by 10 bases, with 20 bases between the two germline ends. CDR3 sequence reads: CASSLERAAGEPQYF. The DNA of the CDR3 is TGCGCCAGCAGCTTGGAGAGGGCAGCCGGGGAGCCCCAGTACTTC.

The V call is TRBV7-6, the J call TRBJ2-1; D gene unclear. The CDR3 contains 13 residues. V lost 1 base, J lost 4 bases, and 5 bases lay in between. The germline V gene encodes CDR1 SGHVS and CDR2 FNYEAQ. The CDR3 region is CASSLVLYNEQFF. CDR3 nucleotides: TGTGCCAGCAGCTTAGTGTTATACAATGAGCAGTTCTTC.

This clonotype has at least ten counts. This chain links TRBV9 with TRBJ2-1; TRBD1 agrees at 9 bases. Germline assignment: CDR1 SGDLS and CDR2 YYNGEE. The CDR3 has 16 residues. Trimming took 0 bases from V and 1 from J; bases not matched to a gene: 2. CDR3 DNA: TGTGCCAGCAGCGTAGAAGGGACAGGGTCCTACAATGAGCAGTTCTTC. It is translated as CASSVEGTGSYNEQFF.